The present T cell receptor (beta chain) was sequenced within a study of read filtering for tumor transcriptome and immune sequencing. The wider study: The cohort had roughly 16 men and under 15 women aged about 47 to 90, mean about 72 years.

CDR3 size: 14 residues. CDR1 and CDR2 (germline): MNHNS, SASEGT. J was trimmed by 5 bases and V by 6 bases; bases with no gene match: 6. This library used approximately 390 ng RNA and molecular barcoded adaptors spanning alpha/delta and beta/gamma chains. TCRdb reanalysed the reads using MiXCR and keeps one entry per CDR3 protein. The sample yields some 140,000 distinct CDR3 sequences, less than 15% seen once. Ten or more counts support this clonotype. The antigen is undetermined. Study results and limitations: Correlation between methods rose after single-read clonotypes were removed.

The sample taken for sequencing was a population of CD138-negative cells sorted from bone marrow. This chain uses TRBV6-1 with TRBJ2-1; 8 nucleotides align to TRBD1. The receptor was derived from a donor at least 40 years old with multiple myeloma. DNA of the CDR3: TGTGCCAGCAGGACCAGGGGGCCGAACAATGAGCAGTTCTTC. This gives the protein CASRTRGPNNEQFF.